The entry below describes one TCR beta chain. Authors' methods: By means of reference gene primer amplification, nucleated cell counts were estimated. Produced via immunoSEQ multiplex PCR; TCRdb's table is partial and in-frame only. The D gene and trimming were derived from the DNA, and the V and J assignments and clone size from that table. Among 250,000 or so clones listed, approximately 90% were seen once. Participants were aged 18 to 89 years, lived in around 25 US areas, and enrolled virtually. Allocation to cohorts depended on clinical history reported by the participants. Contact with a PCR-confirmed or clinician-diagnosed COVID-19 case occurred within 2 weeks of entry. This entry is derived from a study of blood T cell repertoires in COVID-19. Germline assignment: CDR1 SGHRS and CDR2 YFSETQ. CDR3 length equals 15 residues. Germline trimming cut 4 bases from V and 5 bases from J; bases unmatched to any gene: 5.

The specimen was PBMCs or T cells enriched from blood (not recorded which). The chain links TRBV5-1 to TRBJ2-1, with 11 bases identical to TRBD1. The source is a man in his fifties who had been exposed to COVID-19. The CDR3 DNA sequence: TGCGCCAGCAGCCCACAGGACAGGGGGCACAATGAGCAGTTCTTC. Translation gives CASSPQDRGHNEQFF.